This TCR beta chain is drawn from a study of pediatric ulcerative colitis. During colonoscopy, one to two rectal pinch biopsies were collected. The CDR3 has 14 amino acids. V shed 4 bases and J shed 6 bases, with 17 bases lying between them. Germline CDR1 GTSNPN, CDR2 SVGIG (reference sequence). Produced via immunoSEQ multiplex PCR; TCRdb's table is partial and in-frame only. The table records under 30,000 clones, roughly 70% of them present only once. As to this clone: Its antigen is not known.

Study results and limitations: Ulcerative colitis patients shared more blood-rectal clones than controls. Clonal expansions reduced rectal repertoire diversity in acute severe colitis.

This TCR came from a boy under 18 with severe ulcerative colitis. The sample comprised gut tissue. V usage is TRBV30 and J usage is TRBJ2-3; possibly TRBD1 or TRBD2 for D (5 bases each). The CDR3 DNA reads as TGTGCCTGGACCGTGAGGGGTTCGGTGGATACGCAGTATTTT. Residues: CAWTVRGSVDTQYF. The complete variable domain, with remaining parts taken from reference TRBV30 and TRBJ2-3, reads SQTIHQWPATLVQPVGSPLSLECTVEGTSNPNLYWYRQAAGRGLQLLFYSVGIGQISSEVPQNLSASRPQDRQFILSSKKLLLSDSGFYLCAWTVRGSVDTQYFGPGTRLTVL.